This T cell receptor beta chain was captured by sequencing in a study of Tregs in tolerant kidney transplant recipients (dated by TCRdb to about 2019). A note on the overall study: The study applied TCRbeta sequencing to find donor-specific regulatory T cells before combined kidney and bone marrow transplantation and then followed those same cells after transplant. TCRbeta repertoire sequencing was used in a few healthy controls to compare several ways of expanding Tregs specific for an allogeneic donor.

Genomic DNA was extracted from sorted cells with the QIAGEN DNeasy Blood and Tissue Kit for TCRbeta CDR3 sequencing. High-throughput TCRbeta CDR3 sequencing, including PCR amplification with bias correction and internal controls, was performed commercially through immunoSEQ. The authors' analysis ran thus. Unique productive TCRbeta sequences were defined by CDR3 nucleotide sequence when primers matched and otherwise by CDR3 amino acid sequence together with Vbeta and Jbeta genes. As a correction for sorting error, sequences shared between sorted populations at a frequency ratio of 2:1 or less were discarded, and the remaining shared sequences were assigned to the higher population. Sequences were defined as donor-reactive when expanded at least 5-fold in CFSE-low cells versus unstimulated cells and present at a frequency of at least 0.01% in CFSE-low cells. Jensen-Shannon divergence, calculated on the top 100 TCRbeta sequences ranked by frequency, was used to quantify repertoire divergence. For any sample with multiple sequencing runs, sorting error was corrected in each run separately before the runs were pooled. In its TCRdb copy, this immuneACCESS table keeps in-frame sequences only and misses some clones. Where compared with another copy, unresolved V genes explain less than half of these, and the others have no known cause. The V and J calls and clone size come from that table; D and trimming were worked out from the DNA. This sample lists some 68,000 clones; about 83% were detected once. The biggest ten clones account for roughly 4% of the sample.

Unstimulated Tregs (CD4+CD25+CD127-), CD4+ non-Tregs (CD4+CD25-), CD4 and CD8 cells were FACS-sorted from thawed PBMCs. Healthy control blood was obtained either as purchased buffy coats or from healthy volunteers. Healthy control blood was processed by Ficoll density gradient to PBMCs and cryopreserved; patient PBMCs were collected before and after transplant. As encoded in the germline V gene, CDR1 is SGHRS while CDR2 is YFSETQ. The CDR3 runs 15 amino acids, cysteine and phenylalanine included. Only the CDR3 DNA stays, 45 bases, in frame from base 1. Trimming accounts for 4 bases at V and 0 bases at J, while the number of junction bases matched to no gene is 6. This clone appeared a single time. Its cognate antigen has yet to be identified. There are no base qualities to consult, and no much larger clone falls within one base. The full study reports these points: Expanding Tregs with activated donor B cells appeared to identify the most biologically relevant and donor-specific TCRbeta repertoire. The study was limited by small patient numbers, and the findings need validation in larger populations and under other immunosuppression protocols. Biological reproducibility was not directly assessed, although technical replication error appeared to be minimal.

The material sequenced was CD4+ T cells from blood. This TCR was sampled from a human donor in good health. The rearranged segments are TRBV5-1 and TRBJ1-1, and TRBD1 matches 7 of the central bases. The sequenced DNA is TGCGCCAGCAGCCTACAGGGGACTGTGAACACTGAAGCTTTCTTT. This codes for CASSLQGTVNTEAFF.